This is a list of T cell receptor beta chains from one sample in a study of control samples from healthy donors and cancer patients. The protocol was immunoSEQ multiplex PCR, while the TCRdb copy is restricted to in-frame clones and leaves out a portion. The repertoire holds about 190,000 clones, with about 90% as singletons. Sequencing was carried out using blood. All receptors derive from a man younger than 45 in good health. CDR3s include the opening cysteine and the closing phenylalanine or tryptophan. Fields, in order: V gene, J gene, D gene, clone size, CDR3 protein, CDR3 DNA. The D gene is left open where the match is weak. Part of the rows lack a size; the others show once, few, many or a class for expanded clones.

TRBV6-6	TRBJ1-5	-	-	CASSNGGNNQPQHF	TGTGCCAGCAGTAACGGGGGGAACAATCAGCCCCAGCATTTT
TRBV3-1/TRBV3-2	TRBJ1-1	-	few	CATTIGGLNTEAFF	TGTGCCACGACTATCGGGGGGCTGAACACTGAAGCTTTCTTT
TRBV7-9	TRBJ1-1	-	once	CASSQSGRNTEAFF	TGTGCCAGCAGCCAATCGGGCCGGAACACTGAAGCTTTCTTT
TRBV12-5	TRBJ2-3	TRBD2	-	CASGLSSGGALPDTQYF	TGTGCTAGTGGTTTGTCTAGCGGGGGGGCCCTCCCAGATACGCAGTATTTT
TRBV6-5	TRBJ2-3	TRBD2	-	CASSLSGGATDTQYF	TGTGCCAGCAGCCTTAGCGGGGGGGCCACAGATACGCAGTATTTT
TRBV11-2	TRBJ2-1	TRBD2	-	CATGPGGLAGGPTYNEQFF	TGTGCCACGGGCCCCGGTGGCCTAGCGGGGGGCCCAACCTACAATGAGCAGTTCTTC
TRBV6-6	TRBJ1-5	-	once	CASSYRGIGNQPQHF	TGTGCCAGCAGTTATAGGGGGATAGGTAATCAGCCCCAGCATTTT
TRBV23-1	TRBJ2-3	-	-	CASNRSLWTDTQYF	TGCGCCAGTAACCGGAGCCTATGGACAGATACGCAGTATTTT
TRBV7-2	TRBJ2-3	-	-	CASSLAWGRTDTQYF	TGTGCCAGCAGCTTAGCTTGGGGACGCACAGATACGCAGTATTTT
TRBV6-1	TRBJ1-4	-	-	CASSEGSGLGEKLFF	TGTGCCAGCAGTGAGGGATCAGGGTTAGGGGAAAAACTGTTTTTT
TRBV6-5	TRBJ1-5	-	-	CASSRDNNSNQPQHF	TGTGCCAGCAGCCGGGACAACAATAGCAATCAGCCCCAGCATTTT
TRBV6-5	TRBJ2-3	-	-	CASSYSELTSGTQYF	TGTGCCAGCAGTTACTCGGAACTCACCTCGGGTACGCAGTATTTT
TRBV5-1	TRBJ1-5	-	-	CASSPSGGSGNQPQHF	TGCGCCAGCTCCCCGTCGGGGGGATCAGGCAATCAGCCCCAGCATTTT
TRBV6-5	TRBJ2-7	-	-	CASSLSPLESEQYF	TGTGCCAGCAGTCTCAGTCCGTTGGAGTCCGAGCAGTACTTC
TRBV29-1	TRBJ1-2	-	-	CSVEERAGYGYTF	TGCAGCGTTGAAGAACGGGCCGGCTATGGCTACACCTTC
TRBV11-2	TRBJ2-2	TRBD2	-	CASSLASGGAAGELFF	TGTGCCAGCAGCTTAGCTAGCGGGGGGGCCGCCGGGGAGCTGTTTTTT
TRBV19	TRBJ1-1	TRBD1	few	CASSILGQGANTEAFF	TGTGCCAGTAGTATTTTGGGACAGGGGGCGAACACTGAAGCTTTCTTT
TRBV10-2	TRBJ2-2	-	-	CASNLGGGPNTGELFF	TGCGCCAGCAATCTCGGCGGGGGCCCAAACACCGGGGAGCTGTTTTTT
TRBV5-1	TRBJ2-1	TRBD1	-	CASSLGTGGSGNEQFF	TGCGCCAGCAGCTTGGGGACAGGGGGTTCGGGCAATGAGCAGTTCTTC